A selection of T cell receptor beta chains follows, all from one sample in a study of early T cells in non-severe SARS-CoV-2 infection. MiXCR, run by TCRdb on the 5' RACE reads, gives a single entry per CDR3 protein. The sample consists of fewer than 35,000 distinct CDR3 sequences, 9% to 9.5% of them appearing once. The sample was whole blood. These TCRs come from an adult who was a healthcare worker with PCR-confirmed SARS-CoV-2 infection or an uninfected control (not recorded which). Both conserved end residues are trimmed from each CDR3. A row's size may be missing; if present it is once, few, many or a size class.

v_gene: TRBV20-1; abundance: many; CDR3aa: SASHSLNTGELF
v_gene: TRBV5-4; abundance: -; CDR3aa: ASSLVSRRPPALAKNIQY
v_gene: TRBV7-9; abundance: few; CDR3aa: ASSLAGASGANVLT
v_gene: TRBV12-3/TRBV12-4; abundance: many; CDR3aa: ASRKEQGAKNIQY
v_gene: TRBV29-1; abundance: many; CDR3aa: SVVRVETQY
v_gene: TRBV27; abundance: many; CDR3aa: ASSFPGTSMV
v_gene: TRBV7-6; abundance: few; CDR3aa: ASSPGRNNEKLF
v_gene: TRBV7-2; abundance: -; CDR3aa: ASSIQVYYGYT
v_gene: TRBV6-2/TRBV6-3; abundance: many; CDR3aa: ASNQGRAQY
v_gene: TRBV7-2; abundance: medium-sized; CDR3aa: ASSLVVSADTQY
v_gene: TRBV9; abundance: few; CDR3aa: ASSPLGGSSYNEQF
v_gene: TRBV7-9; abundance: -; CDR3aa: ASSPQLMAPRY
v_gene: TRBV12-3/TRBV12-4; abundance: many; CDR3aa: ASSHPSEETQY
v_gene: TRBV7-2; abundance: many; CDR3aa: ASSLGMGHQPQH
v_gene: TRBV7-2; abundance: many; CDR3aa: ASTPTAKNSPLH
v_gene: TRBV7-3; abundance: few; CDR3aa: ASSFKGSNEQF
v_gene: TRBV7-2; abundance: many; CDR3aa: ASSLQASNYGYT
v_gene: TRBV12-3/TRBV12-4; abundance: few; CDR3aa: ASSKTVYGYT
v_gene: TRBV7-2; abundance: few; CDR3aa: AGGAGDKDTQY
v_gene: TRBV27; abundance: -; CDR3aa: ASSFTGNTEAF
v_gene: TRBV19; abundance: many; CDR3aa: ASSSSSASRTQY
v_gene: TRBV5-1; abundance: many; CDR3aa: ASSLDGDTGELF
v_gene: TRBV29-1; abundance: many; CDR3aa: SVEEQQSGELF
v_gene: TRBV29-1; abundance: -; CDR3aa: SVPRTGSAGELF
v_gene: TRBV9; abundance: once; CDR3aa: ASSVASDRDYEQY
v_gene: TRBV6-2/TRBV6-3; abundance: -; CDR3aa: ASRYAGGGEQF
v_gene: TRBV6-6; abundance: many; CDR3aa: ASSYPGQGTEAF
v_gene: TRBV6-2/TRBV6-3; abundance: -; CDR3aa: ASRQGGSSNEQF
v_gene: TRBV16; abundance: many; CDR3aa: ASSLLTGQTQPQH
v_gene: TRBV27; abundance: few; CDR3aa: ASSFTEAYEQY
v_gene: TRBV11-2; abundance: many; CDR3aa: ASSSLQGSDTQY
v_gene: TRBV19; abundance: many; CDR3aa: ASSPGGQSTDTQY
v_gene: TRBV20-1; abundance: many; CDR3aa: RCTGDLNTEAF
v_gene: TRBV12-3/TRBV12-4; abundance: few; CDR3aa: AIRWRAATNEKLF
v_gene: TRBV18; abundance: many; CDR3aa: ASSPGTGAPYGYT
v_gene: TRBV27; abundance: -; CDR3aa: ASSLTGGAADTQY
v_gene: TRBV2; abundance: medium-sized; CDR3aa: ASKVQRGGNNEQF
v_gene: TRBV20-1; abundance: many; CDR3aa: SAPLAGITYNEQF
v_gene: TRBV5-1; abundance: -; CDR3aa: ASSLSPGLPGTAYEQY
v_gene: TRBV6-2/TRBV6-3; abundance: many; CDR3aa: ASSGGDRGYQETQY
v_gene: TRBV3-1; abundance: many; CDR3aa: ASSPENSYEQY
v_gene: TRBV12-3/TRBV12-4; abundance: many; CDR3aa: ASSLQSPGNTIY
v_gene: TRBV12-3/TRBV12-4; abundance: -; CDR3aa: ASSPSGRDEQF
v_gene: TRBV2; abundance: many; CDR3aa: ASRGGLAFQETQY
v_gene: TRBV11-2; abundance: many; CDR3aa: ASRTSGTGELF
v_gene: TRBV10-3; abundance: few; CDR3aa: AIRFGGGKINEQF
v_gene: TRBV7-3; abundance: many; CDR3aa: ASSLGTENTEAF
v_gene: TRBV29-1; abundance: -; CDR3aa: SISGGYQETQY
v_gene: TRBV29-1; abundance: many; CDR3aa: SAGTGPNSPLH
v_gene: TRBV5-1; abundance: many; CDR3aa: ASSLDPPARETQY
v_gene: TRBV29-1; abundance: many; CDR3aa: SVDSGANREQY
v_gene: TRBV7-3; abundance: few; CDR3aa: ASSLKALAGGQETQY
v_gene: TRBV20-1; abundance: few; CDR3aa: SAWDRDKQY
v_gene: TRBV3-1; abundance: many; CDR3aa: ASRGRGEADTQY
v_gene: TRBV19; abundance: many; CDR3aa: ASSISSTVPYNEQF
v_gene: TRBV7-2; abundance: many; CDR3aa: ASGRVVTDTQY